The rows below give T cell receptor beta chains drawn from one sample of a study of tumor-infiltrating lymphocytes in primary liver carcinoma. Via MiXCR, TCRdb re-called the multiplex PCR reads, giving one row per CDR3 protein. Of about 84,000 distinct CDR3 sequences listed, 72% are singletons. Sample: liver tumor tissue from sampling region 1. These receptors were obtained from a man in his forties with primary liver carcinoma and hepatitis B virus infection. Each CDR3 is given with its conserved first and last residue. D genes are given only for firm matches. Clone size is not always given. Where it is, it says once, few, many or a class for expanded clones.

TRBV6-6	.	TRBJ2-7	.	TGTGCCAGCAGTTCCCATACGGACGGGAGCTCCTACGAGCAGTACTTC	CASSSHTDGSSYEQYF
TRBV4-2	TRBD2	TRBJ2-1	.	TGTGCCATGAGCCACGCTGGGGGAGGGTTTCGGTTCTTC	CAMSHAGGGFRFF
TRBV6-1	TRBD1	TRBJ2-3	.	TGCGTCAGCAGTGGACAGGGGACAGATACGCAGTATTTT	CVSSGQGTDTQYF
TRBV10-2	.	TRBJ2-5	.	TGTGCCAGTGGTAGGCAGCGCCAAGAGACCCAGTACTTC	CASGRQRQETQYF
TRBV7-2	.	TRBJ2-3	once	TGTGCCAGCAGCTTAGGAAGTGGATTAGGCACAGATACGCAGTATTTT	CASSLGSGLGTDTQYF
TRBV6-6	.	TRBJ2-2	few	TGTGCCAGCAGTTGCACAACTGATAGAAACACCAGGGAGCTGTTTTTT	CASSCTTDRNTRELFF
TRBV29-1	.	TRBJ2-1	.	TGCAGCGTTCGAAGGACTAACGGGAGAGGGAATAAGCAGTTCTTT	CSVRRTNGRGNKQFF
TRBV9	TRBD1	TRBJ2-7	.	TGTGCCAGCAGCAGGCTACCAGGGGGTCATTCCGACGAGCAGTACTTC	CASSRLPGGHSDEQYF
TRBV11-2	.	TRBJ2-5	large	TGTGCCAGCAGCTTAGGGAGTAGCGGCCCGGGGGAGACCCAGTACTTC	CASSLGSSGPGETQYF
TRBV7-9	.	TRBJ2-2	many	TGTGCCAGCAGCTTAGGAATCGGGGAGCTGTTTTTT	CASSLGIGELFF
TRBV12-3/TRBV12-4	.	TRBJ2-7	.	TGTGCCGGCGGTTTAAAGGCGGGGCCAAGATACGAGCAGTACTTC	CAGGLKAGPRYEQYF
TRBV6-5	.	TRBJ2-1	many	TGTGCCAGCAGTTATGGGTATGATTACAATGAGCAGTTCTTC	CASSYGYDYNEQFF
TRBV11-1	.	TRBJ2-7	once	TGTGCCAGCAGCTTAGTATCAAGTGTTCCCTACAAGCAGTACTTC	CASSLVSSVPYKQYF
TRBV6-1	.	TRBJ1-1	medium-sized	TGTGCCAGCAGGATACTTGGGAACACTGAAGCTTTCTTT	CASRILGNTEAFF
TRBV12-3/TRBV12-4	TRBD1	TRBJ2-1	many	TGTGCCAGTGGACAGGGCTACAATGAGCAGTTCTTC	CASGQGYNEQFF
TRBV30	.	TRBJ2-3	many	TGTGCCTGGAGTAAGGCAGGGGGCACAGATACGCAGTATTTT	CAWSKAGGTDTQYF
TRBV11-2	.	TRBJ2-7	.	TGTGCCAGCAACTTAAGTGAGCTGGTGTCGCAGTACTTC	CASNLSELVSQYF
TRBV11-2	.	TRBJ2-5	.	TGTGCCAGCGGCTTAAGGCTCGGGGACGGGGAGACCCATTACTTC	CASGLRLGDGETHYF
TRBV29-1	TRBD2	TRBJ2-1	.	TGCAGCATTAACGGGAGGGAGGGAATAAGGGATGAGCAGTTCTTC	CSINGREGIRDEQFF
TRBV6-5	.	TRBJ1-6	.	TGTGCCAGCATCCACGAGGAGGATTCACACCTCCATTTT	CASIHEEDSHLHF
TRBV29-1	.	TRBJ2-5	many	TGCAGCGTTGAAAAGGGCGGCGGAGAGACCCAGTACTTC	CSVEKGGGETQYF
TRBV7-9	.	TRBJ2-2	.	TGTGCCAGCAGCTTAAAGAGGCGGAACACCGGGAGGCTGTTTTTT	CASSLKRRNTGRLFF
TRBV12-3/TRBV12-4	.	TRBJ2-1	.	TGCGCCAGTACTACAGGTCAGAGGGCCAATGAGCGGTTCTTC	CASTTGQRANERFF
TRBV29-1	TRBD2	TRBJ2-1	.	TGCAGCGTTCGGACTAGCGGGTTGTGCAATGAGCAATTCTTC	CSVRTSGLCNEQFF
TRBV6-1	.	TRBJ1-6	.	TGTGCCAGTCACCCCGAGGCACAAATGATGGATCCACCCCTCTACTTT	CASHPEAQMMDPPLYF
TRBV7-4	TRBD2	TRBJ2-1	many	TGTGCCAGCAGCTTCGGACTAGCGGGAGGGTTAAGCTCCTACAATGAGCAGTTCTTC	CASSFGLAGGLSSYNEQFF
TRBV28	.	TRBJ2-7	.	TGTGCCAGCAGTTCCCCCGGTGTGAAGGGACGGTACAAGCAGTACTTC	CASSSPGVKGRYKQYF
TRBV20-1	.	TRBJ2-1	many	TGCAGTGCGGAATCTAGTCTCGAGCAGTTCTTC	CSAESSLEQFF
TRBV10-3	.	TRBJ2-1	.	TGTGCCATCAGTGCTGGTGCTGCTAGGGGGGAGGATGAGCAGTTCTTC	CAISAGAARGEDEQFF
TRBV6-1	.	TRBJ2-7	.	TGTGCCAGCATTGGACGGGAAGGGTTCTACGAGCAGTACTTC	CASIGREGFYEQYF
TRBV5-1	TRBD1	TRBJ1-2	many	TGCGCCAGCAGCTTGGTTGGACAGGGGGCAACTAACTATGGCTACACCTTC	CASSLVGQGATNYGYTF
TRBV28	.	TRBJ1-2	.	TGTGCCACCCATGATTCTGGGAACTATGGCTACACCTTC	CATHDSGNYGYTF
TRBV5-6	.	TRBJ2-1	.	TGTGTCAGCAGCCCAGTGGTAGGGAGCTCATACAATGAGCAGTTCTTC	CVSSPVVGSSYNEQFF
TRBV4-1	.	TRBJ2-2	.	TGCGCCAACAACCAAGGACAAGGCGCGGAGCTGTTTTTT	CANNQGQGAELFF
TRBV29-1	TRBD1	TRBJ2-7	once	TGCAGCGTTGATCAGGGCCGACAGGGATCTAGTTACGAGCAGAACTTC	CSVDQGRQGSSYEQNF
TRBV12-3/TRBV12-4	.	TRBJ2-1	few	TGTGCTAGCAGTATTACCAGGACTTCGGATGAGCAGTTCTTC	CASSITRTSDEQFF
TRBV11-2	.	TRBJ1-3	once	TGTGCCAGCACCCCCTCGACAGGAAGAAACACCATATATTTC	CASTPSTGRNTIYF
TRBV30	.	TRBJ1-5	many	TGTGCCTGGAGTGTACAGGGACGACAGCCCCAGCATTTT	CAWSVQGRQPQHF
TRBV6-6	TRBD1	TRBJ1-1	.	TGTACCAGCAGTCAGGGACAGGCGGACACTGAAGCTTTCTTC	CTSSQGQADTEAFF
TRBV14	TRBD1	TRBJ1-2	.	TGTACTAGCAGCCAATATGGGACAGCCTCCCCCCTCACCTTC	CTSSQYGTASPLTF
TRBV6-6	.	TRBJ2-1	.	TGTGCCAGCACCCGACAGGTACGGGACTCCTACAATGAGCAGCTCTTC	CASTRQVRDSYNEQLF
TRBV11-2	.	TRBJ2-1	.	TGTGCCAGAGGCTTAAATGATACCTATGAGCAGTTCTTC	CARGLNDTYEQFF
TRBV5-4	TRBD1	TRBJ1-4	many	TGTGCCAGCAGCCGGGACAGGGGCGGTGAAAAACTGTTTTTT	CASSRDRGGEKLFF
TRBV11-1	TRBD2	TRBJ2-7	.	TGTGCCAGCAGCCCAGACAGCGGGAGGAACGAGCAGTACTTC	CASSPDSGRNEQYF
TRBV10-3	TRBD2	TRBJ2-1	.	TGTGCAATCAGTGAGTCTAAGGGCGGGAGCGTCGATGAGCAGCTCTTC	CAISESKGGSVDEQLF
TRBV28	.	TRBJ1-1	.	TGTGCCAGCACTCTAAAACTAAAACCTTTCTTT	CASTLKLKPFF
TRBV5-3	TRBD1	TRBJ2-1	many	TGTGCCAGAAGCTTCCGGGACAGGGCCTACAATGAGCAGTTCTTC	CARSFRDRAYNEQFF
TRBV11-3	TRBD2	TRBJ2-3	medium-sized	TGTGCCAGCAGCTTAGGGGTAACTAGCGGGAGCACAGATACGCAGTATTTT	CASSLGVTSGSTDTQYF
TRBV11-2	.	TRBJ2-2	.	TGTGCCAGTCTCCCACCGGAAGTGTACACCGGGGAGCTATTTTTT	CASLPPEVYTGELFF
TRBV10-2	.	TRBJ1-4	.	TGCGCCAGCAGTGAGACGAATTCTAATGAAAAGCTGTTTTTT	CASSETNSNEKLFF
TRBV7-9	.	TRBJ1-6	.	TGTACCAGCAGCTTAGCCACAGGGTTTCGATCATCCCCCCACTTT	CTSSLATGFRSSPHF
TRBV4-2	.	TRBJ1-1	.	TGTGCCAGCAGCCAAGATCACGGCAGGGCTTTGAACACTGACGCTTTCTTT	CASSQDHGRALNTDAFF
TRBV10-1	TRBD2	TRBJ2-3	.	TGCGCCAGCAGTGATTGGGGACTAGCGGAGGAGGACGATACTCAGTATTTT	CASSDWGLAEEDDTQYF